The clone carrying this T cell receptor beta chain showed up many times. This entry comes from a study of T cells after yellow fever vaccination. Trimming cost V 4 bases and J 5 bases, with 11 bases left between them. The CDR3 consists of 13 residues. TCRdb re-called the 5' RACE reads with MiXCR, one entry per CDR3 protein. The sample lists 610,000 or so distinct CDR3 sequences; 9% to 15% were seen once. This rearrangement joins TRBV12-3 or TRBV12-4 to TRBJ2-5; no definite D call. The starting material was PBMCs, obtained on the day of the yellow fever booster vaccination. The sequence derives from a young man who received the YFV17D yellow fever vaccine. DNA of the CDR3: TGTGCCAGCAGTTCGCATAGCCTGGAGACCCAGTACTTC. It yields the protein CASSSHSLETQYF.